This T cell receptor beta chain was observed in a study of blood T cell repertoires in COVID-19. Profiled with immunoSEQ multiplex PCR; TCRdb holds only in-frame clones, not every one. The table has some 100,000 clones, around 80% seen once; the top ten hold around 4.2%. This CDR3 is built from 16 residues. Germline trimming cut 4 bases from V and 7 bases from J; bases unmatched to any gene: 10. The germline V gene has CDR1 SGHRS and CDR2 YFSETQ. Sequencing used peripheral blood. The receptor's source is a human donor in a cohort sampled during active or convalescent COVID-19. The chain recombines TRBV5-1 with TRBJ2-3; 12 bases are shared with TRBD2. In nucleotides, the CDR3 is TGCGCCAGCAGCCGGTTGGCTAGCGGGGGGGCGAATACGCAGTATTTT. This gives the protein CASSRLASGGANTQYF.